The 17 T cell receptor beta chains reported below all come from one sample, sequenced in a study of cytotoxic CD8 clonotypes in ibrutinib-treated CLL. Some clones are missing from TCRdb's copy, which holds only in-frame ones; the method was immunoSEQ multiplex PCR. The sample lists 75,000 to 80,000 clones; over 80% were seen once. The source material was PBMCs, sampled after 24 months of ibrutinib treatment. The source is a human donor with chronic lymphocytic leukemia.

The rearrangement uses TRBV15 and TRBJ2-2, with 7 bases matching TRBD1. J was trimmed by 0 bases and V by 4 bases; bases with no gene match: 14. This CDR3 is 19 amino acids long. Germline CDR1 is LNHNV and CDR2 is YYDKDF (reference sequence). The CDR3 protein is CATSISSLDRIANTGELFF. CDR3 nucleotide sequence: TGTGCCACCAGCATTAGTTCCCTGGACAGGATAGCGAACACCGGGGAGCTGTTTTTT.

This clone was seen once. V and J are TRBV9 and TRBJ2-5; tentative D call: TRBD1 (5 bases). The CDR3 loop spans 15 amino acids. Germline V gene sequence: CDR1 SGDLS, CDR2 YYNGEE. The V end was cut by 1 base, the J end by 2 bases, with 12 bases between. The CDR3 region has the DNA TGTGCCAGCAGCGTAATGGGCAGGGTTCAAGAGACCCAGTACTTC. Encoded protein: CASSVMGRVQETQYF.

This clone was counted only a few times. The CDR3 protein is CASSPSFSGTDTQYF. The CDR3 bases are TGTGCCAGCAGCCCATCTTTTTCGGGAACAGATACGCAGTATTTT. The gene calls are TRBV7-9 and TRBJ2-3; a weak D match, TRBD2 (5 bases). CDR1 and CDR2 (germline): SEHNR, FQNEAQ (reference sequence). The V end was cut by 5 bases, the J end by 3 bases, with 15 bases between. The length of the CDR3 is 15 residues.

The V call is TRBV30, the J call TRBJ2-3, with D unresolved. CDR1 GTSNPN and CDR2 SVGIG come from the germline V gene (reference sequence). The CDR3 covers 15 residues. V was trimmed by 0 bases and J by 1 base, leaving 11 bases between them. The CDR3 coding sequence is TGTGCCTGGAGTGTCGGCGTAAGGGGCACAGATACGCAGTATTTT. It is translated as CAWSVGVRGTDTQYF.

The V gene is TRBV18, the J gene TRBJ1-1, with D unresolved. From germline, CDR1 is KGHSH and CDR2 LQKENI. The V end was cut by 4 bases, the J end by 2 bases, with 8 bases between. The CDR3 is 13 amino acids. CDR3 nucleotides: TGTGCCAGCTCACTGGGCGTTAACACTGAAGCTTTCTTT. As protein: CASSLGVNTEAFF. Based on the CDR3 plus reference TRBV18 and TRBJ1-1, the full variable domain is NAGVMQNPRHLVRRRGQEARLRCSPMKGHSHVYWYRQLPEEGLKFMVYLQKENIIDESGMPKERFSAEFPKEGPSILRIQQVVRGDSAAYFCASSLGVNTEAFFGQGTRLTVV.

This chain joins TRBV30 and TRBJ2-1, with TRBD2 as a possible D gene (5 bases). With 2 bases removed from V and 0 bases from J, the gap between germline ends came to 11 bases. Germline assignment: CDR1 GTSNPN and CDR2 SVGIG (reference sequence). The CDR3 length is 15 residues. CDR3 nucleotide sequence: TGTGCCTGGAGTATGACGGGGTTCTCCTACAATGAGCAGTTCTTC. Translation gives CAWSMTGFSYNEQFF.

V usage is TRBV5-6 and J usage is TRBJ2-7; 7 bases line up with TRBD2. With 3 bases clipped from V and 7 bases from J, the junction kept 16 bases outside the gene matches. This CDR3 region has 16 residues. CDR1 is SGHDT, CDR2 YYEEEE, per germline. CDR3 sequence reads: CASSSDMGGAGNEQYF. The CDR3 DNA reads as TGTGCCAGCAGCTCGGACATGGGCGGAGCGGGGAATGAGCAGTACTTC.

The V gene is TRBV6-1, the J gene TRBJ1-2; no reliable D call. In germline, CDR1 is MNHNS, CDR2 SASEGT. Between the trimmed V and J ends, which lost 6 bases and 7 bases, there was a span of 12 bases. This CDR3 is 12 amino acids long. The CDR3 loop is CASSDPGGGYTF. As DNA, the CDR3 is TGTGCCAGCAGCGACCCCGGTGGTGGCTACACCTTC.

The V gene is TRBV5-1, the J gene TRBJ1-6, with D perhaps TRBD1 (5 bases). Germline V gene lookup returns CDR1 SGHRS and CDR2 YFSETQ. Between the trimmed V and J ends, which lost 4 bases and 5 bases, there was a span of 13 bases. The CDR3 loop spans 15 amino acids. For the CDR3, the DNA is TGCGCCAGCAGCGCCGAAGGGGACGATAATTCACCCCTCCACTTT. Translated, it gives CASSAEGDDNSPLHF.

V and J are TRBV29-1 and TRBJ1-1, with 9 bases lining up with TRBD1. V gave up 5 bases and J gave up 7 bases; unmatched junction bases: 5. Germline V CDR1 and CDR2: SQVTM, ANQGSEA. The CDR3 contains 12 residues. CDR3 protein: CSVRGQGVEAFF. In DNA form, the CDR3 reads TGCAGCGTTAGGGGACAGGGTGTTGAAGCTTTCTTT.

The chain couples TRBV7-3 to TRBJ2-3; 10 bases agree with TRBD2. After removal of 3 bases from V and 3 bases from J, the junction contained 3 bases not matched to a gene. CDR1 is SGHTA and CDR2 is FQGTGA in the germline V gene. The CDR3 runs 15 residues. The CDR3 loop is CASSFSGRSTDTQYF. Here the CDR3 DNA reads TGTGCCAGCAGCTTTAGCGGGAGGTCGACAGATACGCAGTATTTT.

The rearrangement links TRBV30 to TRBJ2-7; tentative D call: TRBD2 (5 bases). The germline V and J ends were trimmed by 0 bases and 7 bases, with 19 bases remaining between them. The germline V gene encodes CDR1 GTSNPN and CDR2 SVGIG (reference sequence). The CDR3 covers 15 residues. The chain's CDR3 is CAWSVGLVRSGEQYF. The CDR3 bases are TGTGCCTGGAGTGTAGGGTTAGTCAGATCGGGGGAGCAGTACTTC.

The chain has TRBV29-1 and TRBJ2-5; 9 nucleotides agree with TRBD2. Germline V gene data show CDR1 as SQVTM and CDR2 as ANQGSEA. The CDR3 has 14 residues. Trimming at V came to 4 bases and at J to 5 bases, leaving 8 bases not matched to a gene. The CDR3 here is CSVVPSGTRETQYF. In DNA, the CDR3 is TGCAGCGTTGTCCCTAGCGGGACGCGGGAGACCCAGTACTTC.

This clone was found once. The chain couples TRBV4-3 to TRBJ2-3; D is unclear. V was trimmed by 4 bases and J by 0 bases, leaving 5 bases between them. The CDR3 contains 13 residues. CDR1 and CDR2 from the germline V gene are LGHNA and YSLEER. The CDR3 here is CASSPGSTDTQYF. CDR3 in DNA: TGCGCCAGCAGCCCCGGGAGCACAGATACGCAGTATTTT.

In nucleotides, the CDR3 is TGTGCGACCCAGGGCTACACAGATACGCAGTATTTT. Protein: CATQGYTDTQYF. The chain employs TRBV27 and TRBJ2-3; tentatively, D is TRBD1 (5 bases). Germline V gene data show CDR1 as MNHEY and CDR2 as SMNVEV (reference sequence). This CDR3 contains 12 residues.

The chain joins TRBV21-1 to TRBJ2-7; the table's D call TRBD2 went unverified against the DNA. TRBV21-1 counts as a pseudogene. The CDR3 runs 13 residues. In DNA, the CDR3 is TGTGCCAGCAGCAAAGTTAACTCCTACGAGCAGTACTTC. This gives the protein CASSKVNSYEQYF.

This rearrangement joins TRBV7-9 to TRBJ2-7; 9 bases line up with TRBD2. Germline CDR1 is SEHNR and CDR2 is FQNEAQ (reference sequence). V trimming: 1 base; J trimming: 6 bases; junction bases outside the gene matches: 7. This CDR3 has 15 amino acids. The CDR3 is CASSLVAGGPGEQYF. The DNA for the CDR3 is TGTGCCAGCAGCTTAGTGGCGGGAGGGCCTGGCGAGCAGTACTTC.